This is a list of T cell receptor beta chains from one sample in a study of blood T cell repertoires in COVID-19. Here immunoSEQ multiplex PCR was the method, and the copy in TCRdb shows in-frame clones only, minus some. The sample has 200,000 to 250,000 clones, roughly 88% seen once. Material for sequencing was PBMCs or T cells enriched from blood (not recorded which). Receptors originate from a woman aged 30 to 39 who had been exposed to COVID-19. The CDR3 runs from the conserved cysteine through the conserved F or W. The D gene is left open where the match is weak. A row's size may be missing; if present it is once, few, many or a size class.

V	D	size	J	DNA	CDR3
TRBV12-5	-	-	TRBJ1-6	TGTGCTAGTGGTTTTACCTCCGACCGGGACAAAATTTTACCCCTCCACTTT	CASGFTSDRDKILPLHF
TRBV18	-	-	TRBJ2-2	TGTGCCAGCTCACCCCGGAGCCCCAGGGACGGGAGCACCGGGGAGCTGTTTTTT	CASSPRSPRDGSTGELFF
TRBV7-2	-	-	TRBJ2-7	TGTGCCAGCAGCCTAAACAGGGCCTACGAGCAGTACTTC	CASSLNRAYEQYF
TRBV30	TRBD1	-	TRBJ2-5	TGTGCCTGGAGTGTACAGGGGGCCCAAGAGACCCAGTACTTC	CAWSVQGAQETQYF
TRBV20-1	-	-	TRBJ1-1	TGCAGTGCTAGTCCTACTGAAGCTTTCTTT	CSASPTEAFF
TRBV10-3	TRBD1	few	TRBJ1-1	TGTGCCATCAGGGGTGACAGGGTGGTGGACACTGAAGCTTTCTTT	CAIRGDRVVDTEAFF
TRBV30	-	once	TRBJ1-2	TGTGCCTGGAGTAGAAGGGGCAATGGCTACACCTTC	CAWSRRGNGYTF
TRBV12-5	-	-	TRBJ1-5	TGTGCTAGTGGTTTGGTCCCGCAGGGGAGCAATCAGCCCCAGCATTTT	CASGLVPQGSNQPQHF
TRBV29-1	TRBD1	-	TRBJ1-2	TGCAGCGTTGCCCTGGGACAGCACTATGGCTACACCTTC	CSVALGQHYGYTF
TRBV18	TRBD1	-	TRBJ1-2	TGTGCCAGCTCACTGGGGACAGAATCGAACTATGGCTACACCTTC	CASSLGTESNYGYTF
TRBV9	-	-	TRBJ2-3	TGTGCCAGCAGCGTAGGGGAGAACACGCAGTATTTT	CASSVGENTQYF
TRBV2	TRBD2	-	TRBJ2-2	TGTGCCAGCAGTGAAGGTCCGGGACTAGCGGCGGACACCGGGGAGCTGTTTTTT	CASSEGPGLAADTGELFF
TRBV19	-	-	TRBJ1-3	TGTGCCAGTAGTAGCGAGGTCACTGCTGGAAACACCATATATTTT	CASSSEVTAGNTIYF
TRBV9	-	-	TRBJ1-3	TGTGCCAGCAGTCAGGGAGGGGATTCTGGAAACACCATATATTTT	CASSQGGDSGNTIYF
TRBV29-1	-	-	TRBJ1-2	TGCAGCGCAGACCATCAGGGTGGATGGGGCTACACCTTC	CSADHQGGWGYTF
TRBV30	TRBD2	-	TRBJ2-7	TGTGCCTGGAACCGCGGGAGTATCTACGAGCAGTACTTC	CAWNRGSIYEQYF
TRBV3-1/TRBV3-2	-	-	TRBJ1-2	TGTGCCAGCCGGGACATCTATGGCTACACCTTC	CASRDIYGYTF
TRBV4-1	-	-	TRBJ2-5	TGCGCCAGCAGCCAAGATCCGGCCGGGAGATGGCAGACCCAGTACTTC	CASSQDPAGRWQTQYF
TRBV4-1	TRBD2	-	TRBJ2-1	TGCGCCAGCAGCCAAGGACTAGCGGCGAGCTCCTACAATGAGCAGTTCTTC	CASSQGLAASSYNEQFF
TRBV4-1	-	-	TRBJ1-2	TGCGCCAGCAGCCAAGATCCCGGGGTTGAGTATGGCTACACCTTC	CASSQDPGVEYGYTF
TRBV4-1	TRBD1	-	TRBJ2-1	TGCGCCAGCAGCCCCGGACAGGGTTATTCCTACAATGAGCAGTTCTTC	CASSPGQGYSYNEQFF
TRBV7-2	-	-	TRBJ2-2	TGTGCCAGCAGCTTGGCGGGAACAGGCGGGGAGCTGTTTTTT	CASSLAGTGGELFF
TRBV28	-	many	TRBJ1-6	TGTGCCAGCAGGGCAGCGGGCAAGAATTCACCCCTCCACTTT	CASRAAGKNSPLHF
TRBV7-3	-	-	TRBJ2-2	TGTGCCAGCAGCCCGGCGAACACCGGGGAGCTGTTTTTT	CASSPANTGELFF
TRBV7-9	-	-	TRBJ2-7	TGTGCCAGCAGCACTAGTGCGTCTGGGAGCGAGCAGTACTTC	CASSTSASGSEQYF
TRBV21-1	-	-	TRBJ1-3	TGTGCCAGCAGCCAAGAGGGGAGAAACACCATATATTTT	CASSQEGRNTIYF
TRBV6-1	-	-	TRBJ2-7	TGTGCCAGCAGTGCGGGCGTAGTAGGAGGGGCGACGTACGAGCAGTACTTC	CASSAGVVGGATYEQYF
TRBV18	TRBD2	-	TRBJ2-5	TGTGCCAGCTCACGTTCGGGACTAGCGACCGGAGAGACCCAGTACTTC	CASSRSGLATGETQYF
TRBV28	-	-	TRBJ2-3	TGTGCCAGCAGTTTAGTTACTTCTTACCCGCTTCCTACAGATACGCAGTATTTT	CASSLVTSYPLPTDTQYF
TRBV5-6	TRBD2	-	TRBJ2-1	TGTGCCAGCAGCTTGACTAGCGGGCCTCACAATGAGCAGTTCTTC	CASSLTSGPHNEQFF
TRBV5-1	TRBD1	-	TRBJ2-7	TGCGCCAGCAGCCCCGGCCTGCAGGGGGTGAACGAGCAGTACTTC	CASSPGLQGVNEQYF
TRBV5-1	TRBD1	-	TRBJ1-5	TGCGCCAGCAGCCCCGGGACAGGTCGGAGCAATCAGCCCCAGCATTTT	CASSPGTGRSNQPQHF
TRBV9	-	-	TRBJ1-1	TGTGCCAGCAGCGGGACCGGGAGCACTGAAGCTTTCTTT	CASSGTGSTEAFF
TRBV10-3	TRBD1	-	TRBJ2-2	TGTGCCATCAGTGGAGTTGGGACAGGGGAAACCGGGGAGCTGTTTTTT	CAISGVGTGETGELFF
TRBV21-1	-	-	TRBJ1-1	TGTGCCAGCAGCGGCCGACAGGGGGCACGGACTGAAGCTTTCTTT	CASSGRQGARTEAFF
TRBV18	TRBD1	-	TRBJ2-7	TGTGCCAGCTCACAGGACAGGGGGCTAGGGATCTACGAGCAGTACTTC	CASSQDRGLGIYEQYF
TRBV29-1	TRBD1	-	TRBJ2-3	TGCAGCGTTGAAGAGGACAGGGGGACGCAGTATTTT	CSVEEDRGTQYF
TRBV7-3	TRBD1	-	TRBJ1-2	TGTGCCAGCAGCTCCCAACCTTCATCCCGGGACAGCTACTATGGCTACACCTTC	CASSSQPSSRDSYYGYTF
TRBV5-5	-	-	TRBJ1-2	TGTGCCAGCAGCCCTGGCGACAGTAACTATGGCTACACCTTC	CASSPGDSNYGYTF
TRBV4-1	TRBD2	-	TRBJ2-1	TGCGCCAGCAGCCAAGAGGGGCTAGCGGGAAAGTACAATGAGCAGTTCTTC	CASSQEGLAGKYNEQFF
TRBV5-5	-	-	TRBJ1-1	TGTGCCAGCAGCTTGGCCGAGACAGGGAACACTGAAGCTTTCTTT	CASSLAETGNTEAFF
TRBV19	-	-	TRBJ1-2	TGTGCCAGTAGTATAGTCGGGGGGTACGGTTATGGCTACACCTTC	CASSIVGGYGYGYTF
TRBV7-3	TRBD2	-	TRBJ2-1	TGTGCCAGCAGCAGACTAGCGGGAGCACATGAGCAGTTCTTC	CASSRLAGAHEQFF
TRBV27	-	few	TRBJ1-5	TGTGCCAGCAGCTTACAGGGCGAGAGTCAGCCCCAGCATTTT	CASSLQGESQPQHF
TRBV28	TRBD1	-	TRBJ2-5	TGTGCCAGCAGTATAGAAAGGACAGGCCAAGAGACCCAGTACTTC	CASSIERTGQETQYF
TRBV24-1	TRBD1	-	TRBJ2-7	TGTGCCACCAGTGATTCCGGGACAGGGGCCTACGAGCAGTACTTC	CATSDSGTGAYEQYF
TRBV3-1/TRBV3-2	TRBD1	-	TRBJ2-5	TGTGCCAGCAGCCAAGTGGACAGGCCCCCCTTGTTGACCCAGTACTTC	CASSQVDRPPLLTQYF
TRBV2	TRBD1	-	TRBJ1-1	TGTGCCAGCAGTGAGCGGACAGGGAACACTGAAGCTTTCTTT	CASSERTGNTEAFF
TRBV18	-	few	TRBJ1-1	TGTGCCAGCTCATCTCAGGGGACCACTGAAGCTTTCTTT	CASSSQGTTEAFF
TRBV5-1	TRBD2	-	TRBJ2-7	TGCGCCAGCAGCTCGATTAGCGGGGCAACCTACGAGCAGTACTTC	CASSSISGATYEQYF
TRBV9	-	-	TRBJ1-1	TGTGCCAGCAGCGCGGACGGGATGAACACTGAAGCTTTCTTT	CASSADGMNTEAFF
TRBV2	-	-	TRBJ1-3	TGTGCCAGCAGTGACAGGGAAGGAAACACCATATATTTT	CASSDREGNTIYF
TRBV7-9	-	-	TRBJ1-1	TGTGCCAGCAGTAAAAGGGTACAGGGTAGGTACACTGAAGCTTTCTTT	CASSKRVQGRYTEAFF
TRBV4-1	-	-	TRBJ2-2	TGCGCCAGCAGCCCGCTGACAGGTTTAGGTGCCGGGGAGCTGTTTTTT	CASSPLTGLGAGELFF
TRBV5-4	-	-	TRBJ2-5	TGTGCCAGCAGCTTGGATCAGGGGCGGGCAGAGACCCAGTACTTC	CASSLDQGRAETQYF
TRBV7-6	TRBD1	-	TRBJ2-5	TGTGCCACCGATTTGACAGGGAACTTAGAGACCCAGTACTTC	CATDLTGNLETQYF
TRBV19	-	few	TRBJ1-6	TGTGCCAGTAGTGAGACAGCACTGACACCCCTCCACTTT	CASSETALTPLHF
TRBV3-1/TRBV3-2	-	once	TRBJ2-1	TGTGCCAGCAGCCACTCACTCTCCTACAATGAGCAGTTCTTC	CASSHSLSYNEQFF
TRBV7-9	-	-	TRBJ1-2	TGTGCCAGCAGCTTAAGTCAGGGCGGAAACTATGGCTACACCTTC	CASSLSQGGNYGYTF